Listed here are 3 T cell receptor beta chains from one sample, sequenced in a study of cytomegalovirus exposure and HLA in healthy donors. 13 Jbeta primers and 60 Vbeta primers were used for the PCR. Profiled with immunoSEQ multiplex PCR; TCRdb holds only in-frame clones, not every one. The sample shows approximately 96,000 clones, about 74% of them seen only once. Input material: PBMCs. The receptors were sampled from a male donor in good health and CMV-seronegative.

The CDR3 reads CASSVAITSGRMGTDTQYF. The CDR3 bases are TGTGCCAGCAGCGTAGCGATAACTAGCGGGAGAATGGGCACAGATACGCAGTATTTT. The chain couples TRBV9 to TRBJ2-3; 11 bases agree with TRBD2. Germline V lookup: CDR1 SGDLS, CDR2 YYNGEE. CDR3 length: 19 residues. V dropped 0 bases and J dropped 1; count of bases not matched to a gene: 10.

V usage is TRBV5-1 and J usage is TRBJ2-7, with D perhaps TRBD1 (5 bases). The CDR3 loop spans 13 amino acids. In germline, CDR1 is SGHRS, CDR2 YFSETQ. V was cut by 4 bases and J by 5 bases, with 13 bases left in between. The CDR3 DNA sequence: TGCGCCAGCAGCATCGGACAAGGCGACGAGCAGTACTTC. Translated: CASSIGQGDEQYF.

The CDR3 here is CASSTRLAGRAGELFF. The CDR3, as DNA: TGTGCCAGCAGCACCCGACTAGCGGGAAGGGCCGGGGAGCTGTTTTTT. The chain has TRBV5-6 and TRBJ2-2; 11 nucleotides line up with TRBD2. CDR1 is SGHDT, CDR2 YYEEEE, per germline. The V and J ends lost 4 bases and 6 bases, in that order; junction bases with no gene match: 8. The CDR3 contains 16 residues.